This TCR beta chain is from a study of T-cell memory formation after mild COVID-19. Findings and caveats of the study: Contracting clones, day 15 to 85, had balanced CD4/CD8, and later expanders favored CD4+.

A single record per CDR3 protein comes from TCRdb applying MiXCR to the 5' RACE reads. This sample has approximately 98,000 distinct CDR3 sequences; 15% to 20% occur once, and the top ten carry roughly 6%. There are 18 residues in the CDR3. Per the germline V gene, CDR1 is SGHTA and CDR2 is FQGNSA. V lost 3 bases and J lost 5; bases outside the gene matches: 17. In regard to this clonotype: Its target is unknown.

The receptor comes from a man in his late teens or twenties who had mild COVID-19 (a few samples of this study predate the infection). Cell type and time point are not known. The rearrangement uses TRBV7-2 and TRBJ2-5; the match to TRBD2 covers 8 bases. Specimen: PBMCs or a T cell subset sorted from them (not recorded which). The CDR3: CASSFWRAAGGAMETQYF. The CDR3 DNA follows: TGTGCCAGCAGCTTTTGGCGCGCGGCCGGGGGGGCGATGGAGACCCAGTACTTC.